These 26 T cell receptor beta chains came from one sample sequenced in a study of blood T cells in healthy people across ages. The second PCR ran roughly 6 to 12 cycles with a sample-barcoded 5' primer and J-beta primers. TCRdb re-derived calls from the 5' RACE reads in MiXCR, one entry per CDR3 protein. The sample includes around 620,000 distinct CDR3 sequences, approximately 25% seen only once; the top ten take under 20%. Sequences were obtained from blood. The receptor set was obtained from a woman aged 70-85 years in good health.

The genes are TRBV12-3 or TRBV12-4 and TRBJ1-6; D unresolved. The CDR3 spans 12 residues. V lost 3 bases and J 10 bases, leaving 7 bases between the germline ends. Here the CDR3 DNA reads TGTGCCAGCAGTTTTTCCAGATCACCCCTCCACTTT. Protein: CASSFSRSPLHF.

J is TRBJ2-1 and V is TRBV12-3 or TRBV12-4; D possibly corresponds to TRBD2 (5 bases). V was pared by 2 bases and J by 0 bases, with 11 bases between. The CDR3 covers 16 residues. The CDR3 region is CASSLRADYSYNEQFF. The CDR3 coding sequence is TGTGCCAGCAGTTTAAGGGCAGACTACTCCTACAATGAGCAGTTCTTC.

This chain connects TRBV6-1 to TRBJ1-1; D perhaps matches TRBD1 (5 bases). V lost 4 bases to trimming and J lost 1 base, with 13 bases between them. This CDR3 has 15 amino acids. The germline V gene encodes CDR1 MNHNS and CDR2 SASEGT. DNA for the CDR3: TGTGCCAGCAGTGTTGGTCTGACAGAGAACACTGAAGCTTTCTTT. Encoded protein: CASSVGLTENTEAFF.

Of note for this clonotype: An end of the junction does not agree with germline; a read error may underlie this. The chain carries TRBV6-1 and TRBJ2-3, with 8 bases identical to TRBD2. The DNA end is a closer match to TRBJ2-1, so the J assignment may be wrong. The CDR3 spans 17 residues. Germline V gene sequence: CDR1 MNHNS, CDR2 SASEGT. In DNA form, the CDR3 reads TGTGCCAGCACCTTAGGACCGTTAGCGGGGACAAACAATGGGCAGTTCTTC. Its protein is CASTLGPLAGTNNGQFF.

This clonotype came up a few times. V usage is TRBV4-3 and J usage is TRBJ1-4, with D unresolved. Germline V gene sequence: CDR1 LGHNA, CDR2 YSLEER. Trimming cost V 4 bases and J 11 bases, with 14 bases left between them. The CDR3 has 13 residues. In DNA form, the CDR3 reads TGCGCCAGCAGCCCTGCCCCGGTCGGCAAACTGTTTTTT. This encodes CASSPAPVGKLFF.

The chain carries TRBV20-1 and TRBJ1-2; 10 bases align to TRBD1. CDR1 and CDR2 (germline): DFQATT, SNEGSKA (reference sequence). The CDR3 sequence is 15 residues long. The junction had 10 bases not matched to a gene; V was cut back by 0 bases and J by 9 bases. This CDR3 is CSAREKDRGNPRYTF. The CDR3 nucleotides read TGCAGTGCTAGAGAAAAGGACAGGGGGAATCCGCGCTACACCTTC.

This clonotype has just a few counts. The rearrangement joins TRBV6-6 to TRBJ2-5, with unresolved D. The germline V gene encodes CDR1 MNHNY and CDR2 SVGAGI (reference sequence). Trimming shortened V by 6 bases and J by 5 bases, and 10 bases separated the two germline ends. The CDR3 is made up of 12 amino acids. Here the CDR3 DNA reads TGTGCCAGCAGCAGACCGTCGGAGACCCAGTACTTC. This gives the protein CASSRPSETQYF.

This clonotype was counted a few times. The chain employs TRBV28 and TRBJ2-5; perhaps TRBD2 as D (7 bases). CDR1 is MDHEN, CDR2 SYDVKM, per germline. V dropped 6 bases and J dropped 7 bases, with 21 bases sitting between them. The CDR3 totals 15 residues. In DNA form, the CDR3 reads TGTGCCAGCAGGGTACGGGGGGCAGGGTGGGGGACCCAGTACTTC. It encodes CASRVRGAGWGTQYF.

J is TRBJ1-2 and V is TRBV4-3, with a weak D call TRBD1 (5 bases). Germline CDR1 reads LGHNA; CDR2 reads YSLEER. Trimming removed 4 bases from V and 12 bases from J, with 21 bases in between. The CDR3 has 14 amino acids. CDR3: CASSPHYEQVVHTF. CDR3 DNA sequence: TGCGCCAGCAGCCCGCACTACGAACAGGTGGTACACACCTTC.

The count of this clonotype is one. In nucleotides, the CDR3 is TGCAGTGCTAGTAAACAGGTTCCGGATACGCAGTATTTT. Protein sequence: CSASKQVPDTQYF. The rearrangement links TRBV20-1 to TRBJ2-3, with D perhaps matching TRBD1 (5 bases). Germline CDR1 and CDR2: DFQATT and SNEGSKA (reference sequence). Trimming stripped 3 bases from V and 6 bases from J, with 13 bases between. CDR3 size: 13 residues.

The rearrangement joins TRBV7-2 to TRBJ2-3, with 8 nucleotides matching TRBD1. V shed 0 bases, J shed 4 bases, and the junction held 6 bases outside the gene matches. Germline assignment: CDR1 SGHTA and CDR2 FQGNSA. The length of the CDR3 is 16 residues. The chain's CDR3 is CASSLARTGRSDTQYF. As DNA, the CDR3 is TGTGCCAGCAGCTTAGCGAGGACAGGGAGGTCAGATACGCAGTATTTT.

This clonotype was seen a few times. The J gene is TRBJ2-1, the V gene TRBV6-2 or TRBV6-3; 12 nucleotides agree with TRBD2. The V gene's germline CDR1 is MNHEY and CDR2 SVGEGT. V trimming: 7 bases; J trimming: 2 bases; junction bases outside the gene matches: 9. This CDR3 is 17 amino acids long. The CDR3 DNA sequence: TGTGCCAGCAAAAACCCCACTAGCGGGGGGACCTACAATGAGCAGTTCTTC. It translates to CASKNPTSGGTYNEQFF.

This clonotype was seen a handful of times. This CDR3 is CASSKDASWETQYF. Written as DNA, the CDR3 is TGCGCCAGCAGCAAGGACGCCTCTTGGGAGACCCAGTACTTC. This sequence joins TRBV5-1 and TRBJ2-5; D is undetermined. This CDR3 has 14 residues. V was clipped by 4 bases and J by 5 bases, with 15 bases between them. Germline V gene sequence: CDR1 SGHRS, CDR2 YFSETQ.

This clonotype was seen only a few times. The chain employs TRBV20-1 and TRBJ2-3; the match to TRBD2 covers 9 bases. V dropped 0 bases and J dropped 3; count of bases not matched to a gene: 10. Germline V gene data show CDR1 as DFQATT and CDR2 as SNEGSKA (reference sequence). This CDR3 is built from 17 residues. CDR3 in amino acids: CSARDSGSGGRTDTQYF. In nucleotides, the CDR3 is TGCAGTGCTAGAGATTCAGGTAGCGGGGGAAGAACAGATACGCAGTATTTT.

The V call is TRBV5-1, the J call TRBJ2-7; D assignment may be TRBD1 or TRBD2 (6 bases each). This CDR3 contains 15 residues. The V end lost 0 bases, the J end lost 2 bases, and 12 bases lay between the germline ends. Germline V gene data show CDR1 as SGHRS and CDR2 as YFSETQ. CDR3 bases: TGCGCCAGCAGCTTGGTCCGGGGGCAGGCCTACGAGCAGTACTTC. This gives the protein CASSLVRGQAYEQYF.

This clonotype appeared a single time. This rearrangement joins TRBV29-1 to TRBJ1-1; D is unclear. V lost 2 bases and J 2 bases, leaving 18 bases between the germline ends. The CDR3 runs to 16 residues. CDR1 SQVTM and CDR2 ANQGSEA come from the germline V gene. The CDR3 DNA is TGCAGCGTTGAAAGCTCGTCAAGGCAGGTTAACACTGAAGCTTTCTTT. Encoded protein: CSVESSSRQVNTEAFF.

This clonotype was counted between two and nine times. This rearrangement joins TRBV29-1 to TRBJ1-1; D not certain. Germline V gene data show CDR1 as SQVTM and CDR2 as ANQGSEA. The CDR3 extends over 11 amino acids. V was pared by 4 bases and J by 1 base, with 4 bases between. Here the CDR3 reads CSVVRNTEAFF. CDR3 nucleotides: TGCAGCGTTGTCAGGAACACTGAAGCTTTCTTT.

This clonotype was observed a few times. The chain links TRBV25-1 to TRBJ1-4; D is uncertain. The CDR3 loop spans 12 amino acids. CDR1 is MGHDK, CDR2 SYGVNS, per germline. V lost 7 bases, J lost 8 bases, and 11 bases lay in between. The CDR3 loop reads CASTAEGEKLFF. The CDR3 coding sequence is TGTGCCAGCACCGCTGAAGGGGAAAAACTGTTTTTT.

The V call is TRBV4-3, the J call TRBJ2-7; the match to TRBD1 covers 9 bases. The CDR3 extends over 14 amino acids. V lost 4 bases and J lost 9; bases outside the gene matches: 10. Germline assignment: CDR1 LGHNA and CDR2 YSLEER. The CDR3 loop is CASSLMGGQGRQYF. CDR3 nucleotide sequence: TGCGCCAGCAGCCTCATGGGGGGACAGGGAAGGCAGTACTTC.

The table lists this clonotype with a few counts. The CDR3 spells CASSLSGTAFSTDTQYF. The CDR3, as DNA: TGCGCCAGCAGCCTTTCCGGCACGGCGTTCAGCACAGATACGCAGTATTTT. The chain combines TRBV4-1 with TRBJ2-3; D unclear. Germline V gives CDR1 MGHRA, CDR2 YSYEKL. The CDR3 is 17 residues long. The germline V and J ends were trimmed by 4 bases and 0 bases, with 17 bases remaining between them.

This chain uses TRBV4-1 with TRBJ2-5, with D perhaps TRBD1 or TRBD2 (6 bases each). The DNA end is a closer match to TRBJ2-1, so the J assignment may be wrong. The CDR3 extends over 11 amino acids. Germline values: CDR1 MGHRA, CDR2 YSYEKL. The CDR3 DNA reads as TGCGCCAGCTATGGGGGGCATGAGCAGTTCTTC. Amino acids: CASYGGHEQFF.

This clonotype has only a few counts. The chain uses TRBV4-1 and TRBJ2-7; D may be TRBD1 (5 bases). Trimming took off 1 base at V and 3 bases at J, with 13 bases between the two ends. The CDR3 is made up of 15 amino acids. CDR1 MGHRA and CDR2 YSYEKL come from the germline V gene. As DNA, the CDR3 is TGCGCCAGCAGCCAAGGTGTCAGCAGGGTCTACGAGCAGTACTTC. Protein sequence: CASSQGVSRVYEQYF.

This clonotype was picked up a small number of times. The junction does not match germline at one end; this may be a read error. J is TRBJ1-4 and V is TRBV4-2, with D possibly matching TRBD1 (5 bases). Looked up from germline, CDR1 is LGHNA and CDR2 is YNFKEQ. CDR3 length: 15 amino acids. CDR3 in amino acids: CASSGGAATDEKLFF. CDR3 nucleotides: TGTGCCAGCAGCGGGGGAGCCGCAACTGATGAAAAACTGTTTTTT.

V usage is TRBV6-5 and J usage is TRBJ1-4; D is ambiguous. The CDR3 covers 14 residues. Trimming left V 2 bases short and J 8 bases short, with 12 bases between. In germline, CDR1 is MNHEY, CDR2 SVGAGI. For the CDR3, the DNA is TGTGCCAGCAGTTACATGGTGCAAGGCGAAAAACTGTTTTTT. It encodes CASSYMVQGEKLFF.

The chain joins TRBV9 to TRBJ2-1, with 7 positions matching TRBD2. Germline V gene data show CDR1 as SGDLS and CDR2 as YYNGEE. The CDR3 runs to 15 residues. The junction had 9 bases not matched to a gene; V was cut back by 4 bases and J by 5 bases. CDR3 sequence: CASSRPGGRHNEQFF. The CDR3 nucleotides are TGTGCCAGCAGCCGCCCCGGGGGGAGGCACAATGAGCAGTTCTTC.

J is TRBJ1-4 and V is TRBV27; D not resolved. The CDR3 has 13 residues. Germline V gene data show CDR1 as MNHEY and CDR2 as SMNVEV (reference sequence). V lost 5 bases to trimming and J lost 8 bases, with 12 bases between them. The CDR3 nucleotides are TGTGCCAGCAGTATTGGGGTACGGGAAAAACTGTTTTTT. Protein: CASSIGVREKLFF.